These 21 T cell receptor beta chains were all obtained from the same sample, sequenced in a study of PD-1 blockade in classical Hodgkin lymphoma. Time point defined: cycle 4 day 1 (C4D1), after 5 to 7 weeks of nivolumab. Each of the patients experienced relapse following autologous stem cell transplantation, and their brentuximab vedotin exposure differed. Profiled with immunoSEQ multiplex PCR; TCRdb holds only in-frame clones, not every one. The table has around 30,000 clones, 65% to 80% seen once. Sequenced material: peripheral blood mononuclear cells (PBMCs), taken before the fourth cycle of nivolumab. These receptors were obtained from a human donor with classical Hodgkin lymphoma.

The genes are TRBV10-3 and TRBJ2-5; 11 bases align to TRBD1. The CDR3 runs 15 residues. Looked up from germline, CDR1 is ENHRY and CDR2 is SYGVKD. The J segment lost 4 bases and the V segment lost 2 bases, leaving 3 bases of the junction unmatched. CDR3 residues: CAISETGQGVETQYF. CDR3 DNA sequence: TGTGCCATCAGTGAGACGGGACAGGGGGTAGAGACCCAGTACTTC.

This sequence joins TRBV18 and TRBJ2-5; TRBD1 agrees at 7 bases. Near its end, the DNA agrees better with TRBJ2-7, so the J call may be wrong. The germline CDR1 and CDR2 sequences are KGHSH and LQKENI. This CDR3 has 13 amino acids. In nucleotides, the CDR3 is TGTGCCAGCTCGCGACAGGGAACCTACGAGCAGTACTTC. Translated: CASSRQGTYEQYF.

The chain employs TRBV7-6 and TRBJ2-7; no definite D call. The CDR3 consists of 13 residues. Germline loops: CDR1 SGHVS, CDR2 FNYEAQ. The ends were cut back, 1 base at V and 6 bases at J, with 10 bases in the middle. DNA for the CDR3: TGTGCCAGCAGCTTAGAAATCCGCGGCGAGCAGTACTTC. Its protein product is CASSLEIRGEQYF.

This clone has only one observation. The rearrangement joins TRBV6-5 to TRBJ1-2, with D perhaps TRBD1 (6 bases). The germline CDR1 and CDR2 sequences are MNHEY and SVGAGI. This CDR3 has 15 residues. The V and J ends lost 1 base and 4 bases respectively, with 13 bases between them. This CDR3 reads CASSYYQGRGYGYTF. Here the CDR3 DNA reads TGTGCCAGCAGTTACTACCAGGGCAGGGGCTATGGCTACACCTTC.

V is TRBV4-1 and J is TRBJ2-5, with 11 positions matching TRBD2. The length of the CDR3 is 19 residues. The germline CDR1 and CDR2 sequences are MGHRA and YSYEKL. V lost 0 bases to trimming and J lost 1 base; unmatched junction nucleotides: 10. CDR3 loop: CASSQDPATSGSGQETQYF. DNA of the CDR3: TGCGCCAGCAGCCAAGATCCCGCTACTAGCGGGAGCGGCCAAGAGACCCAGTACTTC.

The rearrangement joins TRBV30 to TRBJ1-2; D is uncertain. Germline V gene sequence: CDR1 GTSNPN, CDR2 SVGIG (reference sequence). Trimming took 1 base from V and 2 from J, leaving 5 bases between them. There are 12 residues in the CDR3. CDR3 residues: CAWSGSNYGYTF. CDR3 nucleotide sequence: TGTGCCTGGAGTGGGTCGAACTATGGCTACACCTTC. Full variable domain (missing parts from reference TRBV30 and TRBJ1-2): SQTIHQWPATLVQPVGSPLSLECTVEGTSNPNLYWYRQAAGRGLQLLFYSVGIGQISSEVPQNLSASRPQDRQFILSSKKLLLSDSGFYLCAWSGSNYGYTFGSGTRLTVV.

The chain joins TRBV10-3 to TRBJ2-3; 11 bases agree with TRBD1. Germline V gene sequence: CDR1 ENHRY, CDR2 SYGVKD. The CDR3 consists of 14 residues. Germline trimming cut 6 bases from V and 5 bases from J; bases unmatched to any gene: 4. The CDR3 protein is CAIRGQGARDTQYF. The CDR3 DNA sequence: TGTGCCATCAGAGGACAGGGGGCGCGAGATACGCAGTATTTT.

V usage is TRBV9 and J usage is TRBJ2-3; D remains ambiguous. Trimming pared 3 bases from V and 2 bases from J, leaving 4 bases between. The length of the CDR3 is 12 residues. The germline CDR1 and CDR2 sequences are SGDLS and YYNGEE. CDR3 in amino acids: CASSGDTDTQYF. For the CDR3, the DNA is TGTGCCAGCAGCGGGGACACAGATACGCAGTATTTT.

The gene calls are TRBV21-1 and TRBJ1-4; TRBD1, the table's D call, was not compared with the DNA. TRBV21-1 is labeled a pseudogene. This CDR3 comprises 16 residues. For the CDR3, the DNA is TGTGCCAGCAGCACGTTGGGGACAGAAAGAAAAGAAAAACTGTTTTTT. This encodes CASSTLGTERKEKLFF.

This clone occurred once. The rearrangement uses TRBV6-6 and TRBJ2-3; either TRBD1 or TRBD2 may fit D (6 bases each). Trimming pared 8 bases from V and 0 bases from J, leaving 15 bases between. This CDR3 is 15 amino acids long. Germline V gives CDR1 MNHNY, CDR2 SVGAGI (reference sequence). The CDR3 is CASVEKGGSTDTQYF. The DNA of the CDR3 is TGTGCCAGCGTGGAGAAGGGGGGTAGCACAGATACGCAGTATTTT.

The rearrangement links TRBV5-4 to TRBJ1-1; possible D gene TRBD1, 6 bases. Germline V gene sequence: CDR1 SGHNT, CDR2 YYREEE (reference sequence). The CDR3 runs 13 residues. As DNA, the CDR3 is TGTGGGATGGGCGGGGGGCCGAACACTGAAGCTTTCTTT. The encoded protein is CGMGGGPNTEAFF.

CDR3: CAISDGGRSSGNTIYF. Written as DNA, the CDR3 is TGTGCCATCAGTGACGGGGGGAGGAGCTCTGGAAACACCATATATTTT. The chain carries TRBV10-3 and TRBJ1-3; D may be TRBD1 (5 bases). The germline V gene encodes CDR1 ENHRY and CDR2 SYGVKD. The V and J ends lost 3 bases and 0 bases respectively, with 12 bases between them. CDR3 length: 16 amino acids.

The chain uses TRBV28 and TRBJ1-5, with TRBD1 matching over 9 bases. The CDR3 consists of 13 residues. V dropped 2 bases and J dropped 9; count of bases not matched to a gene: 2. Germline V gene data show CDR1 as MDHEN and CDR2 as SYDVKM. The CDR3 nucleotides are TGTGCCAGCAGTTTAGGGACAGGGTGGCCCCAGCATTTT. As protein: CASSLGTGWPQHF.

The chain carries TRBV27 and TRBJ1-2; the match to TRBD1 covers 8 bases. Per germline, CDR1 MNHEY and CDR2 SMNVEV (reference sequence). V lost 0 bases to trimming and J lost 4 bases; unmatched junction nucleotides: 10. The CDR3 is made up of 17 amino acids. CDR3 DNA: TGTGCCAGCAGTTTATCGTTGCGGCAGGGGGCTAGCTATGGCTACACCTTC. This gives the protein CASSLSLRQGASYGYTF.

In nucleotides, the CDR3 is TGTGCCAGCAGCCAAATGAGCGGGGGGGCTCGCACAGATACGCAGTATTTT. Encoded protein: CASSQMSGGARTDTQYF. The chain is built from TRBV4-2 and TRBJ2-3; TRBD2 aligns across 10 bases. V lost 2 bases, J lost 1 base, and 6 bases stayed unmatched. CDR3 length equals 17 residues. The germline CDR1 and CDR2 sequences are LGHNA and YNFKEQ.

In the case of this clone: Within the sample, other DNA sequences also encode this same CDR3. This chain connects TRBV7-6 to TRBJ1-5; 7 positions agree with TRBD1. The CDR3 covers 13 residues. The V and J ends lost 5 bases and 4 bases, in that order; junction bases with no gene match: 2. The V gene's germline CDR1 is SGHVS and CDR2 FNYEAQ. Written as DNA, the CDR3 is TGTGCCAGCAGCCTGGACAGGAATCAGCCCCAGCATTTT. It yields the protein CASSLDRNQPQHF. Together with reference TRBV7-6 and TRBJ1-5, the CDR3 gives the full variable domain: GAGVSQSPRYKVTKRGQDVALRCDPISGHVSLYWYRQALGQGPEFLTYFNYEAQQDKSGLPNDRFSAERPEGSISTLTIQRTEQRDSAMYRCASSLDRNQPQHFGDGTRLSIL.

This clone was seen a few times. The chain recombines TRBV9 with TRBJ2-1; a possible D gene is TRBD2 (6 bases). Trimming took off 6 bases at V and 8 bases at J, with 15 bases between the two ends. Per germline, CDR1 SGDLS and CDR2 YYNGEE. The length of the CDR3 is 13 residues. CDR3 in DNA: TGTGCCAGCACTATCCCGGGGGTCCATGAGCAGTTCTTC. Amino acids: CASTIPGVHEQFF.

The rearrangement uses TRBV7-9 and TRBJ1-1; the D is unclear. CDR3 length equals 14 residues. V was trimmed by 5 bases and J by 8 bases, leaving 18 bases between them. Germline CDR1 is SEHNR and CDR2 is FQNEAQ (reference sequence). The CDR3 here is CASSRRMGSLEAFF. In nucleotides, the CDR3 is TGTGCCAGCAGCCGCAGGATGGGGTCCCTAGAAGCTTTCTTT.

The chain has TRBV7-9 and TRBJ2-1; 10 bases are shared with TRBD2. Trimming removed 2 bases from V and 10 bases from J; junction bases left unmatched: 2. The germline V gene has CDR1 SEHNR and CDR2 FQNEAQ (reference sequence). CDR3 size: 13 residues. This CDR3 is CASSLLAGDEQFF. In nucleotides, the CDR3 is TGTGCCAGCAGCTTACTAGCGGGAGACGAGCAGTTCTTC.

V and J are TRBV12-1 and TRBJ1-6; the table assigns TRBD1, which was not confirmed against the DNA. TRBV12-1 counts as a pseudogene. CDR3 length equals 14 residues. CDR3 protein: CASSKQGENSPLHF. DNA of the CDR3: TGTGCCAGCAGCAAACAGGGAGAGAATTCACCCCTCCACTTT.

In DNA, the CDR3 is TGTGCCAGCAGCTTCTTACCACCGACTAGCGGGGTTTACAATGAGCAGTTCTTC. It specifies CASSFLPPTSGVYNEQFF. This sequence joins TRBV13 and TRBJ2-1; the match to TRBD2 covers 11 bases. Germline CDR1 is PRHDT and CDR2 is FYEKMQ (reference sequence). The CDR3 has 18 amino acids. V shed 3 bases, J shed 4 bases, and the junction held 11 bases outside the gene matches.